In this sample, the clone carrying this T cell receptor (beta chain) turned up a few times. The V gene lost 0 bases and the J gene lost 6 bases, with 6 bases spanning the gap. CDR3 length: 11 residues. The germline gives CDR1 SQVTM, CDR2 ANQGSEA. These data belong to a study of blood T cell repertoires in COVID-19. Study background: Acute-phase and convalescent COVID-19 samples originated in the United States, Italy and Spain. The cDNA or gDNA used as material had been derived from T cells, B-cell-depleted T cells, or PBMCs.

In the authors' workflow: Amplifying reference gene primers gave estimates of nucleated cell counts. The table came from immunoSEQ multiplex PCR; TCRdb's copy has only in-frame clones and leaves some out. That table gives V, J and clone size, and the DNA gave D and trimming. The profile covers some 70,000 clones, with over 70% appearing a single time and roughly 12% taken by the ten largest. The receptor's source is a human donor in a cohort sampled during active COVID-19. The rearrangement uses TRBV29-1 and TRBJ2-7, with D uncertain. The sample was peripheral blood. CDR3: CSVEDFGEQYF. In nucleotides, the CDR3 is TGCAGCGTTGAAGACTTCGGCGAGCAGTACTTC.